Listed below are T cell receptor beta chains from one sample, sequenced in a study of cytomegalovirus exposure and HLA in healthy donors. Sequencing was performed with immunoSEQ multiplex PCR; in TCRdb, only in-frame clones are kept and a portion is missing. The table records some 120,000 clones, over 75% of them present only once. Sequenced: PBMCs. The receptors were gathered from a middle-aged man in good health and CMV-seronegative. Both conserved end residues are part of each CDR3. D genes are given only for firm matches. Clone sizes are given selectively: once, few, many, or a class where the clone is expanded.

d_call	v_call	clone_size	j_call	cdr3_aa	cdr3_nt
.	TRBV29-1	.	TRBJ1-1	CSADTNTEAFF	TGCAGCGCCGACACGAACACTGAAGCTTTCTTT
.	TRBV19	.	TRBJ1-5	CASSTLPVTGNQPQHF	TGTGCCAGTAGTACCCTACCCGTTACAGGGAATCAGCCCCAGCATTTT
.	TRBV6-6	.	TRBJ2-7	CASSLDTFYEQYF	TGTGCCAGCAGCCTTGACACTTTCTACGAGCAGTACTTC
.	TRBV6-5	few	TRBJ2-1	CASSYGSSYNEQFF	TGTGCCAGCAGTTACGGGAGCTCCTACAATGAGCAGTTCTTC
.	TRBV7-9	.	TRBJ2-7	CSSSFNPGEQYF	TGTTCCAGCAGCTTCAACCCAGGGGAGCAGTACTTC
.	TRBV6-5	.	TRBJ2-7	CASSQGQNYEQYF	TGTGCCAGCAGTCAAGGACAGAACTACGAGCAGTACTTC
.	TRBV27	.	TRBJ2-7	CASRGTYSSYEQYF	TGTGCCAGCAGGGGGACATACAGCTCCTACGAGCAGTACTTC
.	TRBV19	.	TRBJ1-5	CASSRQGRNQPQHF	TGTGCCAGTAGTAGGCAGGGCAGGAATCAGCCCCAGCATTTT
.	TRBV30	.	TRBJ1-5	CAWGTLGQPQHF	TGTGCTTGGGGGACATTGGGACAGCCCCAGCATTTT
.	TRBV4-3	.	TRBJ2-1	CASSQRGWGGGTNEQFF	TGCGCCAGCAGCCAGAGGGGGTGGGGGGGAGGGACAAATGAGCAGTTCTTC
.	TRBV5-1	.	TRBJ1-1	CASSLAGGHGGRTEAFF	TGCGCCAGCAGCTTGGCCGGGGGGCATGGTGGGAGAACTGAAGCTTTCTTT
TRBD2	TRBV6-5	.	TRBJ2-1	CASSYGLAGDLRFF	TGTGCCAGCAGTTACGGGCTAGCGGGCGATTTGCGGTTCTTC
.	TRBV4-3	.	TRBJ1-1	CASSQVGGNTEAFF	TGCGCCAGCAGCCAAGTCGGGGGGAACACTGAAGCTTTCTTT
.	TRBV10-3	.	TRBJ1-1	CAISPDSLNTEAFF	TGTGCCATCAGTCCTGACAGCCTGAACACTGAAGCTTTCTTT
.	TRBV19	.	TRBJ2-7	CASSIQGSIYEQYF	TGTGCCAGTAGTATCCAGGGTTCAATTTACGAGCAGTACTTC
TRBD2	TRBV19	few	TRBJ2-2	CASSTRLAGYTGELFF	TGTGCCAGTAGTACCAGACTAGCGGGTTACACCGGGGAGCTGTTTTTT
.	TRBV14	once	TRBJ2-5	CASSQRQERETQYF	TGTGCCAGCAGCCAACGACAGGAGCGCGAGACCCAGTACTTC
.	TRBV18	.	TRBJ1-4	CASSPQPFPGEKLFF	TGTGCCAGCTCACCACAACCGTTCCCCGGGGAAAAACTGTTTTTT
.	TRBV30	.	TRBJ1-3	CAWSFSTSGNTIYF	TGTGCCTGGAGCTTCTCTACCTCTGGAAACACCATATATTTT
.	TRBV11-2	once	TRBJ2-2	CASSPTSTGELFF	TGTGCCAGCAGCCCAACTAGCACCGGGGAGCTGTTTTTT
TRBD2	TRBV19	.	TRBJ2-3	CASSGAGGLRDTQYF	TGTGCCAGTAGTGGGGCGGGGGGGCTCCGGGATACGCAGTATTTT
.	TRBV18	once	TRBJ1-5	CASSQQGVNRGNQPQHF	TGTGCCAGCTCACAGCAGGGTGTTAATCGGGGCAATCAGCCCCAGCATTTT
TRBD1	TRBV15	once	TRBJ2-4	CATSSTGGTDIQYF	TGTGCCACCAGCAGCACAGGGGGCACGGACATTCAGTACTTC
TRBD2	TRBV29-1	.	TRBJ2-3	CSLVGWRGSTDTQYF	TGCAGCCTCGTTGGGTGGCGGGGGAGCACAGATACGCAGTATTTT
.	TRBV6-6	.	TRBJ2-6	CASSYRRGTGANGLTF	TGTGCCAGCAGTTACAGGCGTGGGACTGGGGCCAACGGCCTGACTTTC
.	TRBV7-3	once	TRBJ2-1	CASSLKRLVSYNEQFF	TGTGCCAGCAGCTTAAAACGACTAGTCTCCTACAATGAGCAGTTCTTC